This T cell receptor (beta chain) appears in the sequencing data of a study of vaccination effects on CD4 cells after COVID-19. Sequencing used immunoSEQ multiplex PCR; TCRdb keeps in-frame clones, though not all of them. The sample contains approximately 68,000 clones, over 70% of which appear only once. Germline-derived CDR1 and CDR2 are MNHEY and SVGAGI. The CDR3 extends over 14 amino acids. V was clipped by 6 bases and J by 0 bases, with 11 bases between them. After expansion with viral peptide pools in the ViraFEST assay, antigen-specific CD4+ T cells were sequenced. Scientists isolated CD4+ T cells after an approximately ten-day culture period ended. Recipients of the vaccine had no prior SARS-CoV-2 infection and negative nucleocapsid antibodies. This clone has just one count. Its antigen is not known.

The sequence was obtained from a human donor who received a COVID-19 vaccine. Specimen: CD4+ T cells from PBMCs cultured with SARS-CoV-2 spike peptides, collected before COVID-19 vaccination. V usage is TRBV6-5 and J usage is TRBJ1-1; D might be TRBD1 (5 bases). CDR3 nucleotides: TGTGCCAGCAGATCCGGGGGGGTGAACACTGAAGCTTTCTTT. Translation: CASRSGGVNTEAFF.